The entry below gives a single T cell receptor beta chain sequence along with its context. What it binds is not known. Unique molecular identifiers were incorporated when the TCRbeta library was constructed. One entry per CDR3 protein results from TCRdb running MiXCR on the PCR reads. The sample carries under 250,000 distinct CDR3 sequences, 20% to 30% recorded once. The sample belongs to a study of T-cell reconstitution after alpha-beta-depleted transplantation in children. Study observations and caveats: Newly produced T cells mostly accounted for T-cell counts and diversity one year post-transplant.

The CDR3 extends over 18 amino acids. Germline CDR1 is SGHAT and CDR2 is FQNNGV. V lost 0 bases to trimming and J lost 1 base, with 18 bases between them. The rearrangement links TRBV11-2 to TRBJ1-1; no definite D call. Sequenced material: PBMCs, mostly from graft donor cells, taken 360 days after TCRalphabeta/CD19-depleted stem cell transplant. This clonotype originated in a female patient aged 2 to 10 who had a stem cell transplant for congenital amegakaryocytic thrombocytopenia, so the T cells may come from the graft donor. The CDR3 coding sequence is TGTGCCAGCAGCTTAGATCTATGGTTTCCCCGGCGGAACACTGAAGCTTTCTTT. Translated, it gives CASSLDLWFPRRNTEAFF.